What follows is one T cell receptor (beta chain) and its context. The data were obtained in a study of blood T cell repertoires in COVID-19. Only in-frame clones appear in the TCRdb table, and some are missing; sequencing was by immunoSEQ multiplex PCR. Among about 150,000 clones listed, more than 75% were seen once. The germline V gene encodes CDR1 SGDLS and CDR2 YYNGEE. CDR3 length: 15 residues. V dropped 4 bases and J dropped 7 bases, with 18 bases sitting between them. Sequencing input: peripheral blood. The gene calls are TRBV9 and TRBJ1-5, with D possibly TRBD1 on 6 matching bases. This clonotype was sampled from a man aged 60-69 years who had recovered from COVID-19. CDR3 amino acids: CASSPREGVGQPQHF. For the CDR3, the DNA is TGTGCCAGCAGCCCCCGGGAGGGGGTCGGGCAGCCCCAGCATTTT. The full variable domain, in which reference TRBV9 and TRBJ1-5 provide the parts outside the CDR3, is DSGVTQTPKHLITATGQRVTLRCSPRSGDLSVYWYQQSLDQGLQFLIQYYNGEERAKGNILERFSAQQFPDLHSELNLSSLELGDSALYFCASSPREGVGQPQHFGDGTRLSIL.